Following are 20 T cell receptor beta chains from one sample sequenced in a study of cytomegalovirus exposure and HLA in healthy donors. PCR involved 60 Vbeta and 13 Jbeta primers. The repertoire was sequenced with immunoSEQ multiplex PCR; TCRdb's copy has only in-frame clones and lacks some. The sample comprises about 82,000 clones, approximately 64% of which are singletons, and roughly 21% rests with the top ten. Sequencing was carried out using PBMCs. These receptors came from a woman aged 45-65 years in good health and CMV-seropositive.

The chain employs TRBV2 and TRBJ1-6; 9 nucleotides align to TRBD1. V was pared by 7 bases and J by 7 bases, with 11 bases of the junction left unmatched. CDR3 length equals 16 residues. Germline-derived CDR1 and CDR2 are SNHLY and FYNNEI. The CDR3 region is CASIPTDRGLNSPLHF. The CDR3, as DNA: TGTGCCAGCATTCCAACGGACAGGGGCTTAAATTCACCCCTCCACTTT.

This clone has only one observation. The chain links TRBV10-1 to TRBJ1-2; D gene unclear. Trimming removed 0 bases at V and 1 base at J, with 6 bases between. CDR1 is WNHNN and CDR2 is SYGVQD in the germline V gene (reference sequence). The CDR3 consists of 14 residues. The CDR3 is CASSESSGNYGYTF. In nucleotides, the CDR3 is TGCGCCAGCAGTGAGTCGTCAGGTAACTATGGCTACACCTTC.

The gene calls are TRBV30 and TRBJ1-1; possible D gene TRBD1, 5 bases. V was clipped by 4 bases and J by 4 bases, with 19 bases between them. The CDR3 runs to 15 residues. Germline values: CDR1 GTSNPN, CDR2 SVGIG (reference sequence). The CDR3 nucleotides are TGTGCCTGGAACCGGGGGACCGGATTGAGCACTGAAGCTTTCTTT. Protein product: CAWNRGTGLSTEAFF.

V and J are TRBV5-1 and TRBJ1-4; D remains ambiguous. The V end was cut by 5 bases, the J end by 7 bases, with 21 bases between. From germline, CDR1 is SGHRS and CDR2 YFSETQ. The CDR3 spans 16 residues. CDR3 amino acids: CASRHGREAVREKLFF. The CDR3 DNA follows: TGCGCCAGCAGACATGGGAGGGAGGCCGTACGTGAAAAACTGTTTTTT.

This CDR3 is CASRQNTEAFF. Here the CDR3 DNA reads TGTGCCAGCAGACAGAACACTGAAGCTTTCTTT. The rearrangement links TRBV27 to TRBJ1-1; D is unclear. The CDR3 loop spans 11 amino acids. Per germline, CDR1 MNHEY and CDR2 SMNVEV (reference sequence). The V gene lost 6 bases and the J gene lost 1 base, with 3 bases spanning the gap.

The chain recombines TRBV30 with TRBJ1-5; D is undetermined. Germline V gene sequence: CDR1 GTSNPN, CDR2 SVGIG (reference sequence). The CDR3 is made up of 13 amino acids. The germline V and J ends were trimmed by 2 bases and 6 bases, with 11 bases remaining between them. CDR3 nucleotides: TGTGCCTGGAGTTCCAGGTTCAGTCAGCCCCAGCATTTT. Amino acid sequence: CAWSSRFSQPQHF.

The rearrangement links TRBV7-9 to TRBJ2-7; perhaps TRBD1 as D (6 bases). Trimming removed 1 base at V and 7 bases at J, with 14 bases between. This CDR3 region has 14 residues. Germline V CDR1 and CDR2: SEHNR, FQNEAQ (reference sequence). Here the CDR3 DNA reads TGTGCCAGCAGCTTAGTGGGGGCAGGGGAGGAGCAGTACTTC. Protein product: CASSLVGAGEEQYF.

V is TRBV12-2 and J is TRBJ2-7; TRBD2, as called in the table, went unchecked against the DNA. TRBV12-2 is an annotated pseudogene. The CDR3 loop spans 21 amino acids. The CDR3 bases are TGTGCAAGTCGAATCCGCGGTATGGCTTGTTTCAGGGAGGGCCGAACCTACGAGCAGTACTTC. This encodes CASRIRGMACFREGRTYEQYF.

The chain uses TRBV27 and TRBJ2-6; TRBD2 agrees at 8 bases. Germline loops: CDR1 MNHEY, CDR2 SMNVEV (reference sequence). V lost 5 bases, J lost 2 bases, and 8 bases stayed unmatched. The CDR3 covers 17 residues. The CDR3 sequence is CASSTGLGSPGANVLTF. CDR3 coding DNA: TGTGCCAGCAGTACGGGACTAGGAAGCCCTGGGGCCAACGTCCTGACTTTC.

This clone was detected a few times. J is TRBJ1-4 and V is TRBV6-1; 7 positions agree with TRBD1. Germline V gene lookup returns CDR1 MNHNS and CDR2 SASEGT. The junction had 4 bases not matched to a gene; V was cut back by 10 bases and J by 8 bases. CDR3 length: 11 residues. CDR3 nucleotide sequence: TGTGCCATCGACAGGGACGAAAAACTGTTTTTT. Its translation is CAIDRDEKLFF.

This chain joins TRBV27 and TRBJ2-7; 8 bases agree with TRBD1. The V and J ends lost 3 bases and 2 bases, in that order; junction bases with no gene match: 6. This CDR3 has 15 residues. In germline, CDR1 is MNHEY, CDR2 SMNVEV (reference sequence). CDR3 amino acids: CASSFLTGAPYEQYF. CDR3 coding DNA: TGTGCCAGCAGTTTCCTGACAGGGGCCCCCTACGAGCAGTACTTC.

The V gene is TRBV2, the J gene TRBJ1-3; D uncertain. Germline V gene lookup returns CDR1 SNHLY and CDR2 FYNNEI. The CDR3 runs to 14 residues. Between the trimmed V and J ends, which lost 2 bases and 4 bases, there was a span of 9 bases. The CDR3 DNA sequence: TGTGCCAGCAGTGAATCTCCACTGGGAAACACCATATATTTT. Its protein is CASSESPLGNTIYF. The full variable domain, in which reference TRBV2 and TRBJ1-3 provide the parts outside the CDR3, is EPEVTQTPSHQVTQMGQEVILRCVPISNHLYFYWYRQILGQKVEFLVSFYNNEISEKSEIFDDQFSVERPDGSNFTLKIRSTKLEDSAMYFCASSESPLGNTIYFGEGSWLTVV.

The rearrangement uses TRBV29-1 and TRBJ2-3; the match to TRBD1 covers 8 bases. The J segment lost 0 bases and the V segment lost 8 bases, leaving 4 bases of the junction unmatched. CDR3 size: 13 residues. Germline V gene data show CDR1 as SQVTM and CDR2 as ANQGSEA. CDR3 loop: CSSGGWSTDTQYF. Here the CDR3 DNA reads TGCAGCTCAGGGGGCTGGAGCACAGATACGCAGTATTTT.

V is TRBV6-5 and J is TRBJ2-2, with D tentatively TRBD2 (6 bases). The length of the CDR3 is 14 residues. V was shortened by 6 bases and J by 2 bases, with 10 bases between the two germline ends. Germline V lookup: CDR1 MNHEY, CDR2 SVGAGI. CDR3 DNA sequence: TGTGCCAGCAGACGGCGGGGTAACACCGGGGAGCTGTTTTTT. It encodes CASRRRGNTGELFF.

The V and J genes are TRBV11-3 and TRBJ1-1; no definite D call. The V and J ends lost 3 bases and 0 bases respectively, with 5 bases between them. Germline assignment: CDR1 SGHNT and CDR2 YENEEA. The CDR3 spans 13 residues. CDR3 sequence reads: CASSFNMNTEAFF. CDR3 nucleotides: TGTGCCAGCAGCTTTAACATGAACACTGAAGCTTTCTTT.

The chain combines TRBV5-3 with TRBJ2-7, with D unresolved. TRBV5-3 falls under the ORF class, with uncertain function. Trimming pared 4 bases from V and 2 bases from J, leaving 4 bases between. This CDR3 contains 11 residues. The CDR3 protein is CARSLAYEQYF. CDR3 sequence (DNA): TGTGCCAGAAGCCTCGCCTACGAGCAGTACTTC.

A remark on this clone: One end of the junction varies from germline; a read error may be responsible. The genes are TRBV7-9 and TRBJ1-2; a possible D gene is TRBD1 (5 bases). Germline V gives CDR1 SEHNR, CDR2 FQNEAQ (reference sequence). The CDR3 runs to 14 residues. The CDR3 protein is CSSSQFDSYYGYTF. CDR3 sequence (DNA): TGTTCCAGCAGCCAGTTTGACAGCTACTATGGCTACACCTTC.

V gene TRBV7-8 combines with J gene TRBJ2-5; 11 positions agree with TRBD2. Judging by the DNA end, TRBJ2-7 fits better; the J call may be wrong. Germline CDR1 is SGHVS and CDR2 is FQNEAQ. This CDR3 has 15 amino acids. CDR3 sequence reads: CASSLEGTSGYEQYF. The CDR3 DNA reads TGTGCCAGCAGCTTAGAGGGGACTAGCGGATACGAGCAGTACTTC.

This clone was found once. The chain combines TRBV7-6 with TRBJ2-7; D remains ambiguous. CDR3 length: 12 residues. Germline values: CDR1 SGHVS, CDR2 FNYEAQ. V lost 8 bases, J lost 2 bases, and 10 bases lay in between. This CDR3 is CASGDSTYEQYF. DNA of the CDR3: TGTGCCAGCGGTGACTCAACCTACGAGCAGTACTTC.

The chain links TRBV27 to TRBJ2-3; D possibly corresponds to TRBD2 (7 bases). Germline values: CDR1 MNHEY, CDR2 SMNVEV (reference sequence). The CDR3 spans 14 residues. V lost 2 bases and J 6 bases, leaving 12 bases between the germline ends. CDR3 residues: CASSLVRGADTQYF. The CDR3 DNA follows: TGTGCCAGCAGTTTAGTCCGGGGGGCGGATACGCAGTATTTT.